The 6 T cell receptor beta chains listed next were all sequenced from one sample in a study of blood T cell repertoires in COVID-19. TCRdb keeps only in-frame clones here, not all; method: immunoSEQ multiplex PCR. The sample lists about 200,000 clones, around nine tenths occurring once. The sequencing sample was made of PBMCs or T cells enriched from blood (not recorded which). These receptors originate from a woman in her twenties or thirties who had been exposed to COVID-19.

Here the CDR3 reads CASRTRTGVNTEAFF. In nucleotides, the CDR3 is TGCGCCAGCCGGACTCGGACAGGGGTTAACACTGAAGCTTTCTTT. V is TRBV5-1 and J is TRBJ1-1, with 9 bases matching TRBD1. Unmatched junction bases numbered 9, after V lost 7 bases and J lost 2 bases. Germline lookup yields CDR1 SGHRS and CDR2 YFSETQ. The CDR3 has 15 amino acids.

The chain uses TRBV5-1 and TRBJ2-3; TRBD1 aligns across 10 bases. With V trimmed by 0 bases and J by 4 bases, 8 bases remained unmatched. CDR1 and CDR2 from the germline V gene are SGHRS and YFSETQ. This CDR3 region has 17 residues. In DNA, the CDR3 is TGCGCCAGCAGCTTGGCCTCGGGGGGACAGGGGTCAGATACGCAGTATTTT. Translating gives CASSLASGGQGSDTQYF.

This clone has just one count. The CDR3 sequence is CSDSGPGFYTF. Written as DNA, the CDR3 is TGCAGCGATTCAGGTCCGGGATTCTACACCTTC. The genes are TRBV29-1 and TRBJ1-2; D unresolved. Germline V gives CDR1 SQVTM, CDR2 ANQGSEA. The CDR3 has 11 residues. V was shortened by 7 bases and J by 10 bases, with 16 bases between the two germline ends.

The chain carries TRBV5-6 and TRBJ2-1; maybe TRBD2 (5 bases). The CDR3 sequence is 14 residues long. The germline V gene encodes CDR1 SGHDT and CDR2 YYEEEE. Trimming cost V 3 bases and J 8 bases, with 15 bases left between them. The CDR3 is CASSSLSASYEQFF. The CDR3 DNA follows: TGTGCCAGCAGCTCCCTATCAGCTAGCTATGAGCAGTTCTTC. The full variable domain, with the rest looked up from reference TRBV5-6 and TRBJ2-1, is DAGVTQSPTHLIKTRGQQVTLRCSPKSGHDTVSWYQQALGQGPQFIFQYYEEEERQRGNFPDRFSGHQFPNYSSELNVNALLLGDSALYLCASSSLSASYEQFFGPGTRLTVL.

The CDR3 nucleotides read TGTGCCAGCAGCTTAATGGGACAGTACATTCAGTACTTC. Translating gives CASSLMGQYIQYF. V is TRBV11-3 and J is TRBJ2-4; 7 bases align to TRBD1. Per germline, CDR1 SGHNT and CDR2 YENEEA. The length of the CDR3 is 13 residues. V lost 2 bases, J lost 8 bases, and 3 bases stayed unmatched.

DNA for the CDR3: TGTGCCAGCAGCTCCCCCGACAATCCTGCGAACATTCAGTACTTC. Amino acid sequence: CASSSPDNPANIQYF. The genes are TRBV7-9 and TRBJ2-4; D not certain. V lost 4 bases and J lost 7, with 17 bases in between. The CDR3 length is 15 residues. The germline CDR1 and CDR2 sequences are SEHNR and FQNEAQ (reference sequence). Combining the CDR3 with reference TRBV7-9 and TRBJ2-4 gives the whole variable domain DTGVSQNPRHKITKRGQNVTFRCDPISEHNRLYWYRQTLGQGPEFLTYFQNEAQLEKSRLLSDRFSAERPKGSFSTLEIQRTEQGDSAMYLCASSSPDNPANIQYFGAGTRLSVL.